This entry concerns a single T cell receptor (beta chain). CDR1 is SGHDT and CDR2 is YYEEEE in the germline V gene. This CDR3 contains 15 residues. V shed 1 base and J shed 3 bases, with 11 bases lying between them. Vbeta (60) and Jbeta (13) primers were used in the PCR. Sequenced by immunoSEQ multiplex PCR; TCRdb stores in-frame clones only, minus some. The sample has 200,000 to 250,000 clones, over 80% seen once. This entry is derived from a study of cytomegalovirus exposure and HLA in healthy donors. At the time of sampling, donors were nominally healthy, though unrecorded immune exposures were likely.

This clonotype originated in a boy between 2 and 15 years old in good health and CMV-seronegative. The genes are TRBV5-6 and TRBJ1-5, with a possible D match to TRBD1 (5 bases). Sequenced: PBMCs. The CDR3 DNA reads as TGTGCCAGCAGCTTGTGGCGACAGATCAATCAGCCCCAGCATTTT. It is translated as CASSLWRQINQPQHF. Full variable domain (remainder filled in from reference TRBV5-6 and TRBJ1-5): DAGVTQSPTHLIKTRGQQVTLRCSPKSGHDTVSWYQQALGQGPQFIFQYYEEEERQRGNFPDRFSGHQFPNYSSELNVNALLLGDSALYLCASSLWRQINQPQHFGDGTRLSIL.